This T cell receptor beta chain was recorded in a study of monozygotic twins with inflammatory bowel disease. TCRdb reprocessed the 5' RACE reads and keeps a single row for each CDR3 protein, giving no DNA. In total, the table holds fewer than 550,000 distinct CDR3 sequences. The length of the CDR3 is 13 residues. Staff drew a roughly 2.5 ml blood sample from each donor. The chain joins TRBV12-3 or TRBV12-4 to TRBJ1-2; the TCRdb D gene call, TRBD1, has no DNA to confirm it. The source is a human donor with ulcerative colitis or Crohn's disease, or a healthy co-twin of an affected twin (not recorded which). Sequencing input: blood. CDR3 sequence: CASKQGVGYGYTF.